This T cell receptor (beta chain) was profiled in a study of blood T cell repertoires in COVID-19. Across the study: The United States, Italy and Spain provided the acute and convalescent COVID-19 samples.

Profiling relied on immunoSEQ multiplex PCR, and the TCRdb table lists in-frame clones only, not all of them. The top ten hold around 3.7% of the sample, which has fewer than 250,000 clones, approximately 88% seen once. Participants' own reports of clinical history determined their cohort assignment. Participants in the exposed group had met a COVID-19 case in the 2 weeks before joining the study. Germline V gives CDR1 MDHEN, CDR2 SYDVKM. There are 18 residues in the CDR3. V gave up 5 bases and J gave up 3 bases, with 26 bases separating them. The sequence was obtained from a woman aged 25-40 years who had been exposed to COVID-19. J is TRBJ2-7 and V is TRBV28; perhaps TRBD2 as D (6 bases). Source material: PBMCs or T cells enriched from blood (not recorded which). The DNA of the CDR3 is TGTGCCAGCAGTCAAAGGGGTAGCGGAGGGATAGGTGTCTACGAGCAGTACTTC. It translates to CASSQRGSGGIGVYEQYF.